This entry concerns a single TCR beta chain. Its antigen is as yet unknown. The CDR3 consists of 15 residues. For each CDR3 protein, TCRdb gives one entry from its re-call of the 5' RACE reads, without DNA. This listing includes about 260,000 distinct CDR3 sequences. The data derive from a study of T cells expressing NK-cell markers. Study at large: Each TCR beta repertoire originated in sorted T cells that were CD3+CD56+NKG2C+, CD3+CD56+NKG2C- or CD3+CD56-NKG2C+. Study-level results: The CD3+CD56-NKG2C+ fraction was also led by these clonotypes in several donors.

This sequence joins TRBV12-3 or TRBV12-4 and TRBJ2-7; the TRBD2 assignment by TCRdb is unverifiable without DNA. The source is a woman between 18 and 70 years old in good health. Input material: blood T cells: a sorted CD56 or NKG2C T cell subset, CD4+ or CD8+ T cells, or bulk PBMC T cells (not recorded which). CDR3 protein: CASSEPGLASYEQYF.